Listed here are 23 T cell receptor beta chains from one sample, sequenced in a study of T cell repertoires in cytomegalovirus infection. These receptors are not linked to any known antigen. In TCRdb, the reads were re-called with MiXCR into one record per CDR3 protein. Found here are about 270,000 distinct CDR3 sequences, about 20% of them singletons; the top ten hold around 20%. The sample was cultured PBMCs, taken from culture after CMV antigen stimulation. The source of these receptors is a human donor in good health (CMV status not recorded). Some clones in this sample may be carry-over from other donors' samples.

This clonotype has just one count. V is TRBV29-1 and J is TRBJ2-5; 8 bases align to TRBD2. This CDR3 is 14 amino acids long. Germline V lookup: CDR1 SQVTM, CDR2 ANQGSEA. V dropped 4 bases and J dropped 0; count of bases not matched to a gene: 4. CDR3 sequence reads: CSVVISGNQETQYF. DNA for the CDR3: TGCAGCGTTGTGATTAGCGGGAACCAAGAGACCCAGTACTTC.

This clonotype was observed a few times. The rearrangement links TRBV19 to TRBJ2-3; TRBD1 matches 8 bases. Germline trimming cut 7 bases from V and 8 bases from J; bases unmatched to any gene: 11. This CDR3 is built from 14 residues. Germline values: CDR1 LNHDA, CDR2 SQIVND (reference sequence). CDR3 residues: CASKPGQDHITQYF. In DNA, the CDR3 is TGTGCCAGTAAACCGGGACAGGATCATATTACGCAGTATTTT.

This clonotype appeared a few times. The chain carries TRBV11-2 and TRBJ1-1; TRBD1 aligns across 7 bases. The trim removed 6 bases at V and 5 bases at J, leaving 21 bases unmatched. CDR3 size: 18 residues. CDR1 SGHAT and CDR2 FQNNGV come from the germline V gene. DNA of the CDR3: TGTGCCAGCAGTCGGACGACAGGGCTCGGCCGGGAGGGTACTGAAGCTTTCTTT. This sequence encodes CASSRTTGLGREGTEAFF.

In this sample, this clonotype turned up many times. The chain carries TRBV7-9 and TRBJ2-7; D perhaps matches TRBD1 (5 bases). This CDR3 spans 16 amino acids. V was shortened by 3 bases and J by 1 base, with 16 bases between the two germline ends. Germline CDR1 SEHNR, CDR2 FQNEAQ (reference sequence). The CDR3 DNA reads TGTGCCAGCAGCTTTGCGGCAGGGCCGAAGTCCTACGAGCAGTACTTC. Amino acid sequence: CASSFAAGPKSYEQYF.

This clonotype showed up many times. The rearrangement uses TRBV10-2 and TRBJ1-1; TRBD1 matches 12 bases. The germline gives CDR1 WSHSY, CDR2 SAAADI. This CDR3 has 17 residues. The J segment lost 0 bases and the V segment lost 2 bases, leaving 4 bases of the junction unmatched. The CDR3 protein is CASSEQGQGAMNTEAFF. CDR3 DNA sequence: TGCGCCAGCAGTGAGCAGGGACAGGGGGCCATGAACACTGAAGCTTTCTTT.

This clonotype showed up many times. The chain is built from TRBV6-1 and TRBJ1-2; 9 bases fit TRBD1. Germline lookup yields CDR1 MNHNS and CDR2 SASEGT. CDR3 length equals 14 residues. With V trimmed by 5 bases and J by 8 bases, 9 bases remained unmatched. The CDR3 DNA is TGTGCCAGCAGTAACCAGGGACAGGGTGGAGGCTACACCTTC. It specifies CASSNQGQGGGYTF.

This clonotype was seen ten or more times. The V call is TRBV5-1, the J call TRBJ2-5; 9 nucleotides align to TRBD1. The germline gives CDR1 SGHRS, CDR2 YFSETQ. With V trimmed by 3 bases and J by 0 bases, 9 bases remained unmatched. The CDR3 runs to 17 residues. CDR3 protein: CASSSGQGPGYQETQYF. The CDR3 DNA reads TGCGCCAGCAGCTCCGGACAGGGGCCGGGGTACCAAGAGACCCAGTACTTC.

The CDR3 region has the DNA TGTGCCAGCAGTTCCGCGACTAGCGCAACCTACAATGAGCAGTTCTTC. Translating it yields CASSSATSATYNEQFF. The genes are TRBV28 and TRBJ2-1, with 8 positions matching TRBD2. CDR3 length equals 16 residues. Per germline, CDR1 MDHEN and CDR2 SYDVKM. V dropped 4 bases and J dropped 2; count of bases not matched to a gene: 7.

The table lists this clonotype with a few counts. This chain uses TRBV11-2 with TRBJ2-5; TRBD2 aligns across 8 bases. The germline CDR1 and CDR2 sequences are SGHAT and FQNNGV. The CDR3 runs 16 residues. The trim removed 5 bases at V and 2 bases at J, leaving 10 bases unmatched. The CDR3 DNA sequence: TGTGCCAGCAGCCCTCTTTCTGGCGGGAGGCAAGAGACCCAGTACTTC. It specifies CASSPLSGGRQETQYF.

V gene TRBV20-1 combines with J gene TRBJ2-3, with a weak D call TRBD2 (6 bases). Germline CDR1 reads DFQATT; CDR2 reads SNEGSKA (reference sequence). Trimming left V 3 bases short and J 0 bases short, with 10 bases between. The CDR3 totals 14 residues. For the CDR3, the DNA is TGCAGTGCTAGTGGTGGGACTAGCACAGATACGCAGTATTTT. Translated: CSASGGTSTDTQYF.

The chain couples TRBV19 to TRBJ2-1; 9 bases agree with TRBD2. Trimming removed 4 bases from V and 4 bases from J; junction bases left unmatched: 8. Germline-derived CDR1 and CDR2 are LNHDA and SQIVND (reference sequence). This CDR3 is 16 amino acids long. The CDR3 loop reads CASSTVAGGIYNEQFF. CDR3 sequence (DNA): TGTGCCAGTAGTACCGTCGCGGGAGGGATTTACAATGAGCAGTTCTTC.

This clonotype was seen repeatedly, ten times or more. This chain links TRBV28 with TRBJ1-1, with D maybe TRBD1 (6 bases). V dropped 6 bases and J dropped 2 bases, with 22 bases sitting between them. The CDR3 consists of 17 residues. CDR1 is MDHEN and CDR2 is SYDVKM in the germline V gene. The CDR3 sequence: CASRTGHSWDVNTEAFF. The CDR3 bases are TGTGCCAGCAGGACAGGACATTCCTGGGATGTAAACACTGAAGCTTTCTTT.

This clonotype was seen a few times. The chain employs TRBV7-8 and TRBJ2-5; perhaps TRBD1 as D (6 bases). The CDR3 contains 16 residues. V lost 4 bases and J lost 2, with 17 bases in between. CDR1 and CDR2 from the germline V gene are SGHVS and FQNEAQ. CDR3 region: CASSSQIGQKQETQYF. CDR3 nucleotides: TGTGCCAGCAGCTCCCAAATCGGACAGAAACAAGAGACCCAGTACTTC.

This clonotype was seen repeatedly, ten times or more. The chain carries TRBV7-8 and TRBJ2-1; TRBD2 agrees at 7 bases. The CDR3 totals 17 residues. J was trimmed by 0 bases and V by 1 base; bases with no gene match: 6. The germline V gene encodes CDR1 SGHVS and CDR2 FQNEAQ. CDR3 loop: CASSLGVGRVSYNEQFF. In DNA form, the CDR3 reads TGTGCCAGCAGCTTAGGGGTAGGGAGGGTCTCCTACAATGAGCAGTTCTTC. Full variable domain (missing parts from reference TRBV7-8 and TRBJ2-1): GAGVSQSPRYKVAKRGQDVALRCDPISGHVSLFWYQQALGQGPEFLTYFQNEAQLDKSGLPSDRFFAERPEGSVSTLKIQRTQQEDSAVYLCASSLGVGRVSYNEQFFGPGTRLTVL.

This clonotype came up once. At one boundary the junction diverges from the germline segment, which might be a read error. This rearrangement joins TRBV6-5 to TRBJ1-1; tentative D call: TRBD1 (6 bases). Germline loops: CDR1 MNHEY, CDR2 SVGAGI. The CDR3 contains 16 residues. This CDR3 is CASSYSGGALKTEAFF. CDR3 in DNA: TGTGCCAGCAGTTACTCGGGGGGGGCGCTGAAGACTGAAGCTTTCTTT.

The chain is built from TRBV12-5 and TRBJ2-3; the D is unclear. The CDR3 covers 14 residues. V gave up 4 bases and J gave up 6 bases, with 14 bases separating them. Looked up from germline, CDR1 is LGHNT and CDR2 is FRNRAP. The CDR3 loop reads CASGSSPFADTQYF. CDR3 nucleotide sequence: TGTGCTAGTGGTTCGTCCCCTTTCGCGGATACGCAGTATTTT. The full variable domain, with the rest looked up from reference TRBV12-5 and TRBJ2-3, is DARVTQTPRHKVTEMGQEVTMRCQPILGHNTVFWYRQTMMQGLELLAYFRNRAPLDDSGMPKDRFSAEMPDATLATLKIQPSEPRDSAVYFCASGSSPFADTQYFGPGTRLTVL.

Ten or more counts support this clonotype. V gene TRBV7-9 combines with J gene TRBJ2-7, with D hard to call. V lost 2 bases, J lost 4 bases, and 9 bases lay in between. From germline, CDR1 is SEHNR and CDR2 FQNEAQ (reference sequence). This CDR3 region has 13 residues. CDR3 DNA sequence: TGTGCCAGCAGCTTACGACTGAATTACGAGCAGTACTTC. This gives the protein CASSLRLNYEQYF.

This clonotype came up many times. The chain has TRBV7-2 and TRBJ1-5; 9 bases agree with TRBD1. CDR3 length: 15 amino acids. Trimming removed 5 bases from V and 7 bases from J; junction bases left unmatched: 9. Germline V gives CDR1 SGHTA, CDR2 FQGNSA. CDR3 residues: CASSQQGAGGQPQHF. The CDR3 nucleotides read TGTGCCAGCAGCCAACAGGGGGCGGGGGGGCAGCCCCAGCATTTT.

This sequence joins TRBV20-1 and TRBJ1-5; 7 bases align to TRBD1. The V gene end was trimmed by 6 bases and the J gene end by 7 bases; junction bases not matched to a gene: 15. Germline CDR1 DFQATT, CDR2 SNEGSKA (reference sequence). CDR3 size: 15 residues. The CDR3 DNA is TGCAGTGCCTCGACAGGGCGGGTTTCGGGACAGCCCCAGCATTTT. Residues: CSASTGRVSGQPQHF.

In its sample, this clonotype was seen once. A much larger clone sits a single nucleotide away, making a read error possible. The chain carries TRBV7-2 and TRBJ2-2, with no clear D. Germline V gene lookup returns CDR1 SGHTA and CDR2 FQGNSA. The germline V and J ends were trimmed by 5 bases and 4 bases, with 11 bases remaining between them. This CDR3 is 14 amino acids long. CDR3 protein: CASSPTVGTGELFF. The CDR3 coding sequence is TGTGCCAGCAGCCCGACTGTGGGCACCGGGGAGCTGTTTTTT.

A few counts support this clonotype. CDR3 loop: CASSYRSRVTEAFF. CDR3 coding DNA: TGTGCCAGCAGTTACCGATCCAGGGTCACTGAAGCTTTCTTT. The chain employs TRBV6-5 and TRBJ1-1, with a tentative D call TRBD1 (5 bases). V gave up 2 bases and J gave up 4 bases, with 11 bases separating them. The CDR3 spans 14 residues. Germline lookup yields CDR1 MNHEY and CDR2 SVGAGI.

This clonotype appeared a few times. The rearrangement links TRBV11-2 to TRBJ2-5; TRBD1 matches 7 bases. J gave up 3 bases and V 5 bases, and 6 bases lay outside the gene matches. Germline V gene lookup returns CDR1 SGHAT and CDR2 FQNNGV. The CDR3 runs 14 residues. The CDR3, as DNA: TGTGCCAGCAGCACCCGGGACAGTAAAGAGACCCAGTACTTC. The encoded protein is CASSTRDSKETQYF. The full variable domain, rest sourced from reference TRBV11-2 and TRBJ2-5, is EAGVAQSPRYKIIEKRQSVAFWCNPISGHATLYWYQQILGQGPKLLIQFQNNGVVDDSQLPKDRFSAERLKGVDSTLKIQPAKLEDSAVYLCASSTRDSKETQYFGPGTRLLVL.

J is TRBJ1-5 and V is TRBV28, with 11 bases fitting TRBD1. The junction had 7 bases not matched to a gene; V was cut back by 11 bases and J by 4 bases. Germline CDR1 and CDR2: MDHEN and SYDVKM. The CDR3 spans 14 residues. CDR3 bases: TGTGCCGGCACCCGGGACAGGGGGAATCAGCCCCAGCATTTT. Protein product: CAGTRDRGNQPQHF.